Each of the 6 T cell receptor beta chains below was sequenced from the same sample in a study of T-cell memory formation after mild COVID-19. TCRdb used MiXCR to reprocess the 5' RACE reads, holding one entry per CDR3 protein. This sample carries some 150,000 distinct CDR3 sequences, approximately 6% of them seen once, and the ten largest clones take around 1.9%. Sequenced input: PBMCs or a T cell subset sorted from them (not recorded which). The receptors derive from an adult woman who had mild COVID-19 (a few samples of this study predate the infection). Cell type and time point are not known.

This clonotype was picked up many times. The chain joins TRBV18 to TRBJ2-5; no clear D. This CDR3 spans 11 amino acids. Trimming took off 3 bases at V and 7 bases at J, with 6 bases between the two ends. In germline, CDR1 is KGHSH, CDR2 LQKENI. The chain's CDR3 is CASSPGGTQYF. As DNA, the CDR3 is TGTGCCAGCTCACCGGGCGGGACCCAGTACTTC.

The chain recombines TRBV6-5 with TRBJ2-1, with 12 bases aligning to TRBD2. V shed 4 bases, J shed 7 bases, and the junction held 5 bases outside the gene matches. The V gene's germline CDR1 is MNHEY and CDR2 SVGAGI. The length of the CDR3 is 15 residues. The CDR3 nucleotides are TGTGCCAGCAGTTCCGGGACTAGCGGGTCGAATGAGCAGTTCTTC. As protein: CASSSGTSGSNEQFF.

V gene TRBV3-1 combines with J gene TRBJ1-4, with 7 bases matching TRBD1. The germline gives CDR1 LGHDT, CDR2 YNNKEL (reference sequence). The CDR3 has 14 amino acids. V was clipped by 1 base and J by 12 bases; unmatched bases: 8. CDR3 in amino acids: CASSQGTGDGQLFF. CDR3 in DNA: TGTGCCAGCAGCCAAGGGACAGGAGATGGTCAACTGTTTTTT.

This clonotype was observed many times. The chain carries TRBV12-3 or TRBV12-4 and TRBJ2-1, with TRBD2 matching 10 bases. Unmatched junction bases numbered 12, after V lost 6 bases and J lost 4 bases. The CDR3 contains 17 residues. CDR3 sequence reads: CASSLLRTSGPYNEQFF. In DNA, the CDR3 is TGTGCCAGCAGCCTCCTAAGGACTAGCGGACCTTACAATGAGCAGTTCTTC.

The chain has TRBV7-6 and TRBJ2-1; 10 nucleotides align to TRBD2. This CDR3 spans 18 amino acids. Germline V lookup: CDR1 SGHVS, CDR2 FNYEAQ. With V trimmed by 1 base and J by 7 bases, 13 bases remained unmatched. The CDR3 bases are TGTGCCAGCAGCTTAGGGGCCGGTTGTAGCGGGAGGTTGAATGAGCAGTTCTTC. This sequence encodes CASSLGAGCSGRLNEQFF.

The V gene is TRBV12-3 or TRBV12-4, the J gene TRBJ1-5, with 8 bases lining up with TRBD1. Trimming cost V 4 bases and J 6 bases; bases outside gene matches: 8. The CDR3 has 15 residues. As DNA, the CDR3 is TGTGCCAGCAGTTCTCCGACAGGGGTTACTCAGCCCCAGCATTTT. It specifies CASSSPTGVTQPQHF.